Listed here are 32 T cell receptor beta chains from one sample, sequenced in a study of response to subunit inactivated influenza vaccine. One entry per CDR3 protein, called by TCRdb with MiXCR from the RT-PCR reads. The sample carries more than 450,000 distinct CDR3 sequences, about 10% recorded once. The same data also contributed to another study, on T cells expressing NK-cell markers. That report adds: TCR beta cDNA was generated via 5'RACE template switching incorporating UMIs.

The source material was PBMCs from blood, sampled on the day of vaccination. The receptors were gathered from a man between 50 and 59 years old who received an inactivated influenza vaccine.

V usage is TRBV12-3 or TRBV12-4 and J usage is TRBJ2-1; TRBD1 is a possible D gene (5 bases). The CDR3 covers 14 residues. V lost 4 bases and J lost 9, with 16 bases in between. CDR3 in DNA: TGTGCCAGCAGTTCAGGGTTTGCGCCTCGTGAGCAGTTCTTC. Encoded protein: CASSSGFAPREQFF.

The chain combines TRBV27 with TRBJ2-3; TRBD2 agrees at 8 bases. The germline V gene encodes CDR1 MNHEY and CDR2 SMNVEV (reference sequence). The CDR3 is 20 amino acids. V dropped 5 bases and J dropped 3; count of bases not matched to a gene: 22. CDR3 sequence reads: CASSPKIEGSGVRGTDTQYF. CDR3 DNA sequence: TGTGCCAGCAGTCCCAAGATTGAGGGTAGCGGGGTAAGAGGGACAGATACGCAGTATTTT.

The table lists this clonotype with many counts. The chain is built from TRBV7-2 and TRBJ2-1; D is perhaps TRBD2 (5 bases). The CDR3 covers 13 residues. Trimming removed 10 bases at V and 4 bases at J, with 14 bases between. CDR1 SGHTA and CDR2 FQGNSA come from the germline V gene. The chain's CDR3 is CATSSPPYNEQFF. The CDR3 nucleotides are TGTGCCACTAGCTCTCCCCCTTACAATGAGCAGTTCTTC.

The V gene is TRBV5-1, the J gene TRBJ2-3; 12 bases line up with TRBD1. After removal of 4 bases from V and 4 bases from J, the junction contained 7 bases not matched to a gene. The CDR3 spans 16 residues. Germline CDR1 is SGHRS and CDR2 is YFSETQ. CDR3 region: CASSPGTGGFPDTQYF. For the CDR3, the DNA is TGCGCCAGCAGCCCTGGGACAGGGGGCTTTCCAGATACGCAGTATTTT.

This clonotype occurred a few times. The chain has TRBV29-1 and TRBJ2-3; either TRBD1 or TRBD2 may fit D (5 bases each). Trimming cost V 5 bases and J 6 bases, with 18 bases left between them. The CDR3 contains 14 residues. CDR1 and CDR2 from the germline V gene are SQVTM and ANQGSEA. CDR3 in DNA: TGCAGCGTTAGCCCTCGGGGCGAGGGGGATACGCAGTATTTT. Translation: CSVSPRGEGDTQYF.

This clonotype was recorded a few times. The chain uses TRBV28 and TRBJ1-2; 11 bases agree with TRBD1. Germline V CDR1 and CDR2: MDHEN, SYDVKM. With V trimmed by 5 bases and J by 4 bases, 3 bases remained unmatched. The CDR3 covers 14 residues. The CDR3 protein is CASSLGTGGYGYTF. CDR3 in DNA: TGTGCCAGCAGTCTGGGGACAGGGGGCTATGGCTACACCTTC.

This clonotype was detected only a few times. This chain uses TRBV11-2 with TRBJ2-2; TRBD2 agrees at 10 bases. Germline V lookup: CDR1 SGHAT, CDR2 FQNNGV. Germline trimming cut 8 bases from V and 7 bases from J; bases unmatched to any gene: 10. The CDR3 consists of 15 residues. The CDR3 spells CASHKRGGRGGELFF. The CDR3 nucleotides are TGTGCCAGCCACAAGCGGGGGGGCCGCGGCGGGGAGCTGTTTTTT.

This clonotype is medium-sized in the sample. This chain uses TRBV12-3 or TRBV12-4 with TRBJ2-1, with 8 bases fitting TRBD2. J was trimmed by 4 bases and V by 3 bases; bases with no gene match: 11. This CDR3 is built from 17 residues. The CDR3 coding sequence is TGTGCCAGCAGTTTCCAGCTAAGCGGGGGCAAATACAATGAGCAGTTCTTC. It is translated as CASSFQLSGGKYNEQFF.

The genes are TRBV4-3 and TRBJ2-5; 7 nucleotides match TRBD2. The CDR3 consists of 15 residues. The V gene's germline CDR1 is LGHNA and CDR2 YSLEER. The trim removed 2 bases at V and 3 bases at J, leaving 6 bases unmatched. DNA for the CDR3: TGCGCCAGCAGCCAAATATGGAGCGGGGAAGAGACCCAGTACTTC. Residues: CASSQIWSGEETQYF.

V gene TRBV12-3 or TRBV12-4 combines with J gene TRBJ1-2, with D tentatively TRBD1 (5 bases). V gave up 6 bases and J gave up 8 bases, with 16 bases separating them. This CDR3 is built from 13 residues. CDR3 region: CASRRGPIDGYTF. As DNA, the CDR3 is TGTGCCAGCAGAAGGGGACCGATTGACGGCTACACCTTC.

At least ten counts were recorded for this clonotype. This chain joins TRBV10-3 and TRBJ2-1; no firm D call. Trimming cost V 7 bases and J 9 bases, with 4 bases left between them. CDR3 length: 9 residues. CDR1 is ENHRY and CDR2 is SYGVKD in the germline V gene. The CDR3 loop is CAINGEQFF. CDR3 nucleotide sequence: TGTGCCATCAACGGTGAGCAGTTCTTC.

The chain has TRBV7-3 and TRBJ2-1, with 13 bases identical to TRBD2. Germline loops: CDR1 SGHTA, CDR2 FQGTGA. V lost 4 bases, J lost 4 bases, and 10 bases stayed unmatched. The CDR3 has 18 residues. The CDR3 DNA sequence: TGTGCCAGCAGCTCCTCCGGGACTAGCGGGGAAACTTACAATGAGCAGTTCTTC. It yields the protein CASSSSGTSGETYNEQFF.

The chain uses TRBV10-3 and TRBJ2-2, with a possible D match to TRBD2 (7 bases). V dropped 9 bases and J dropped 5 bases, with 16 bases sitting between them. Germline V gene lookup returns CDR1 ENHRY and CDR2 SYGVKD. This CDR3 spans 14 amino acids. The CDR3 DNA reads TGTGCCATGGGGGGGGGCGCGACGACCGGGGAGCTGTTTTTT. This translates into CAMGGGATTGELFF.

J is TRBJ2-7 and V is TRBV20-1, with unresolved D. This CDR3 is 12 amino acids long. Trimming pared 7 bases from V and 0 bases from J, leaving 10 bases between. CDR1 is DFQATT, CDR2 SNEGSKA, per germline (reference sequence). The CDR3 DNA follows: TGCAGTGTGCGGTGGAACTCCTACGAGCAGTACTTC. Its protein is CSVRWNSYEQYF.

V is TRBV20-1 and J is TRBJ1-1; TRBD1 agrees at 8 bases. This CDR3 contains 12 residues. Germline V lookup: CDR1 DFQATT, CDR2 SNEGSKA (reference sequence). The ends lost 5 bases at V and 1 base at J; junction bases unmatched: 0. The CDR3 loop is CSAQGANTEAFF. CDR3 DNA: TGCAGTGCTCAGGGGGCGAACACTGAAGCTTTCTTT.

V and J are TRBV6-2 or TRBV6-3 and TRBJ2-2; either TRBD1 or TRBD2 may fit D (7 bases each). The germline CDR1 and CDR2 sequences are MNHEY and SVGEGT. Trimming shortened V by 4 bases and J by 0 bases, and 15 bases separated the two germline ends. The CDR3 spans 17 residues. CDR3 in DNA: TGTGCCAGCAGTTTTCAGGGGGGGATTACGAACACCGGGGAGCTGTTTTTT. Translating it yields CASSFQGGITNTGELFF.

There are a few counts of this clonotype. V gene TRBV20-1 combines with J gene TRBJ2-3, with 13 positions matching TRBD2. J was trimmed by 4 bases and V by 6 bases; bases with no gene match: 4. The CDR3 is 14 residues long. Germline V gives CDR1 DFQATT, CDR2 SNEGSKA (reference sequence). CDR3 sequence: CSARTSGSSDTQYF. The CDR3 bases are TGCAGTGCCCGGACTAGCGGGAGTTCAGATACGCAGTATTTT.

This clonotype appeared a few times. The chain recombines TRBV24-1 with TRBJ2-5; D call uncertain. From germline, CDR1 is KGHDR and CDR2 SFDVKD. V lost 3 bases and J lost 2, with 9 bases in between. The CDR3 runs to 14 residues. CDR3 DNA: TGTGCCACCAGTGATCTGTCCCTTCAAGAGACCCAGTACTTC. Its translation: CATSDLSLQETQYF.

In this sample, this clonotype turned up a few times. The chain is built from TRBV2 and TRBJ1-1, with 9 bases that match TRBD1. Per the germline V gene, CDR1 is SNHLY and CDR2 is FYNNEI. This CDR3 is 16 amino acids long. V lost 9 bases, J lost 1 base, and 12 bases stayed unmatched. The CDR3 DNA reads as TGTGCCAGAGTCTACTGGGACAGGGCTTCGAACACTGAAGCTTTCTTT. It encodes CARVYWDRASNTEAFF.

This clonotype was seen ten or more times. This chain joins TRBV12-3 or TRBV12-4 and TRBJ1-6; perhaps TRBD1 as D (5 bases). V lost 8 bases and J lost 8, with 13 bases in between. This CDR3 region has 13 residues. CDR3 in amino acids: CASRDAEYSPLHF. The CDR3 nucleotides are TGTGCCAGCCGGGACGCAGAGTATTCACCCCTCCACTTT.

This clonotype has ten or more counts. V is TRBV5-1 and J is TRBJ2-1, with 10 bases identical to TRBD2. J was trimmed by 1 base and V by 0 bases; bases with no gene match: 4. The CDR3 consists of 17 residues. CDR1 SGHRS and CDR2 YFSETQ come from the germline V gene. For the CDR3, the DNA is TGCGCCAGCAGCTTGGTTCCTAGCGGGGGATCCTACAATGAGCAGTTCTTC. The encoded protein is CASSLVPSGGSYNEQFF.

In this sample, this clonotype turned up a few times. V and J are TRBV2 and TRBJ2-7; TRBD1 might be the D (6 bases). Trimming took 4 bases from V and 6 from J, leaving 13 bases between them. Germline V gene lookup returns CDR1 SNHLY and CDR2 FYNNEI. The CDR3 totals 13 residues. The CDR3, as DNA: TGTGCCAGCAGTGGCTCAGGGGTAGGCGAGCAGTACTTC. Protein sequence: CASSGSGVGEQYF.

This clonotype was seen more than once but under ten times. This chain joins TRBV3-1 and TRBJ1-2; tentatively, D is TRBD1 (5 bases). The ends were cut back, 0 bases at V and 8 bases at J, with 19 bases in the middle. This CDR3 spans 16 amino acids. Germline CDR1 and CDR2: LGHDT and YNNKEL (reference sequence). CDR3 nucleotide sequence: TGTGCCAGCAGCCAAGATTACGGGCAGGGTAGTCGGGGCTACACCTTC. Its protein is CASSQDYGQGSRGYTF.

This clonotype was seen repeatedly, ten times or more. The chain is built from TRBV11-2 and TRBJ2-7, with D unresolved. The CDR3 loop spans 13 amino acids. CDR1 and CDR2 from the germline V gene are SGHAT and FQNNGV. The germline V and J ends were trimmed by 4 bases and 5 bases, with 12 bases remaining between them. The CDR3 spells CASSSSWGNEQYF. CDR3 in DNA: TGTGCCAGCAGCTCAAGTTGGGGTAACGAGCAGTACTTC.

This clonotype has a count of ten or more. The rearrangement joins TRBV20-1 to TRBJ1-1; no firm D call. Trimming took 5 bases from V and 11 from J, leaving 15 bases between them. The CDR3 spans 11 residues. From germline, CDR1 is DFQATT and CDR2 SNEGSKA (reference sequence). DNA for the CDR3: TGCAGTGCTTTGGACCACGGTCCTGCTTTCTTT. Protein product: CSALDHGPAFF.

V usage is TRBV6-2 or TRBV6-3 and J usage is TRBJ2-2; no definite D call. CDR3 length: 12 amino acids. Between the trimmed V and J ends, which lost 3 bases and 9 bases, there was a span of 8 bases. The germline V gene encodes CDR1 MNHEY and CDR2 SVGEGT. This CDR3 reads CASSYIRRELFF. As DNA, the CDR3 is TGTGCCAGCAGTTATATCCGGAGGGAGCTGTTTTTT.

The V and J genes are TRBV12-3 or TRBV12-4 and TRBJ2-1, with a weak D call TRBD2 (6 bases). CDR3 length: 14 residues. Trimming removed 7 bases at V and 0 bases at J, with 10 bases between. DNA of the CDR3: TGTGCCAGCACTTTGACTAGCTCCTACAATGAGCAGTTCTTC. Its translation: CASTLTSSYNEQFF.

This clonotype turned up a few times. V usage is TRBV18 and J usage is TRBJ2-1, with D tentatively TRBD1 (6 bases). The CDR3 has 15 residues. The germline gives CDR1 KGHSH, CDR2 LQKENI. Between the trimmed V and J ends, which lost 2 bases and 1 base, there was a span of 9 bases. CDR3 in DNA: TGTGCCAGCTCACCAAGACAGGAATCCTACAATGAGCAGTTCTTC. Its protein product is CASSPRQESYNEQFF.

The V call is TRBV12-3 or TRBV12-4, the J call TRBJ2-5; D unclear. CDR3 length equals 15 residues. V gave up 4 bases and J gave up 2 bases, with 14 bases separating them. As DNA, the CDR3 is TGTGCCAGCAGTTCCCTCCGTAGGGTTCAAGAGACCCAGTACTTC. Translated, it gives CASSSLRRVQETQYF.

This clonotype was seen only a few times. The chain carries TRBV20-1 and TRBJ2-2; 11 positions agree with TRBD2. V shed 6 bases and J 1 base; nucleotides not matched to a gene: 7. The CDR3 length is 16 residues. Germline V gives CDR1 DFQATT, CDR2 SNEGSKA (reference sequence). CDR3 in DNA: TGCAGTGCCCGAAGGCTAGCGGGGGGGAACACCGGGGAGCTGTTTTTT. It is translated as CSARRLAGGNTGELFF.

CDR3 DNA sequence: TGTGCCAGCAGCTTTTGGGGGGGCGCATCACTTAGGGAGACCCAGTACTTC. Protein: CASSFWGGASLRETQYF. The chain couples TRBV7-2 to TRBJ2-5, with a tentative D call TRBD2 (7 bases). CDR3 length: 17 amino acids. Germline CDR1 SGHTA, CDR2 FQGNSA. V lost 3 bases to trimming and J lost 5 bases, with 22 bases between them. The whole variable domain, remainder taken from reference TRBV7-2 and TRBJ2-5, is GAGVSQSPSNKVTEKGKDVELRCDPISGHTALYWYRQSLGQGLEFLIYFQGNSAPDKSGLPSDRFSAERTGGSVSTLTIQRTQQEDSAVYLCASSFWGGASLRETQYFGPGTRLLVL.

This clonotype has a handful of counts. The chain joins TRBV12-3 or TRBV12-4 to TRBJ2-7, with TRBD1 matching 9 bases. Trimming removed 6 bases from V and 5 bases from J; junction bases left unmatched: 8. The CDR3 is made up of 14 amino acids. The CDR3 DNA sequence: TGTGCCAGCAGCTCGGGACAGGGTTCAAACGAGCAGTACTTC. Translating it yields CASSSGQGSNEQYF.